This entry lists 22 T cell receptor beta chains sequenced from one sample in a study of blood T cell repertoires in COVID-19. This table comes from immunoSEQ multiplex PCR, and its TCRdb copy is limited to in-frame clones, with some not included. The sample yields fewer than 90,000 clones, 86% seen once. Sample: peripheral blood. Every receptor here comes from a man aged 45 to 65 with active or convalescent COVID-19.

V usage is TRBV2 and J usage is TRBJ2-5; the D gene is possibly TRBD2 (5 bases). In germline, CDR1 is SNHLY, CDR2 FYNNEI. V was trimmed by 0 bases and J by 2 bases, leaving 10 bases between them. This CDR3 contains 15 residues. The CDR3 loop reads CASSEAGTRQETQYF. CDR3 nucleotides: TGTGCCAGCAGTGAAGCCGGAACTAGACAAGAGACCCAGTACTTC.

V and J are TRBV10-3 and TRBJ2-1; D gene unclear. CDR3 length: 11 residues. V was cut by 8 bases and J by 10 bases, with 12 bases left in between. Germline CDR1 reads ENHRY; CDR2 reads SYGVKD. CDR3 protein: CAIGELGEQFF. The CDR3 DNA reads TGTGCCATCGGAGAATTAGGCGAGCAGTTCTTC.

This clone was seen just once. This chain connects TRBV29-1 to TRBJ2-7; 10 bases are shared with TRBD1. The CDR3 is 11 amino acids. Trimming removed 6 bases from V and 10 bases from J; junction bases left unmatched: 6. CDR1 and CDR2 from the germline V gene are SQVTM and ANQGSEA. The CDR3 loop is CSVLTGGDQYV. CDR3 DNA: TGCAGCGTCTTGACAGGGGGCGACCAGTACGTC.

The chain has TRBV28 and TRBJ1-2; TRBD1 matches at 8 bases. Germline CDR1 and CDR2: MDHEN and SYDVKM. CDR3 length: 14 amino acids. V shed 3 bases and J 8 bases; nucleotides not matched to a gene: 8. The CDR3 region is CASSLLTGGRGYTF. The CDR3 nucleotides are TGTGCCAGCAGTTTGCTTACAGGGGGACGCGGCTACACCTTC.

The rearrangement uses TRBV7-2 and TRBJ2-1, with no clear D. V was pared by 1 base and J by 3 bases, with 4 bases between. Germline lookup yields CDR1 SGHTA and CDR2 FQGNSA. The CDR3 loop spans 13 amino acids. CDR3 residues: CASSLESYNEQFF. The CDR3 region has the DNA TGTGCCAGCAGCTTAGAGAGCTACAATGAGCAGTTCTTC.

The DNA of the CDR3 is TGTGCCAGCAGTCACCACGACAGGTCCAACGAGCAGTACTTC. This gives the protein CASSHHDRSNEQYF. The V call is TRBV28, the J call TRBJ2-7; possible D gene TRBD1, 6 bases. The V end lost 5 bases, the J end lost 5 bases, and 16 bases lay between the germline ends. Germline CDR1 MDHEN, CDR2 SYDVKM. The CDR3 consists of 14 residues. Using reference TRBV28 and TRBJ2-7 for the parts outside the CDR3, the full variable domain is DVKVTQSSRYLVKRTGEKVFLECVQDMDHENMFWYRQDPGLGLRLIYFSYDVKMKEKGDIPEGYSVSREKKERFSLILESASTNQTSMYLCASSHHDRSNEQYFGPGTRLTVT.

The rearrangement joins TRBV15 to TRBJ2-3; TRBD2 might be the D (5 bases). The germline CDR1 and CDR2 sequences are LNHNV and YYDKDF (reference sequence). Trimming took 0 bases from V and 4 from J, leaving 11 bases between them. The CDR3 runs 15 residues. Here the CDR3 reads CATSREWETPDTQYF. As DNA, the CDR3 is TGTGCCACCAGCAGAGAATGGGAGACCCCAGATACGCAGTATTTT.

The chain has TRBV14 and TRBJ2-3, with 7 bases identical to TRBD2. The CDR3 is made up of 15 amino acids. Trimming took 4 bases from V and 2 from J; bases not matched to a gene: 6. Germline CDR1 is SGHDN and CDR2 is FVKESK. The CDR3 DNA follows: TGTGCCAGCAGCCCCGGGAGGTGGCTCACAGATACGCAGTATTTT. Protein: CASSPGRWLTDTQYF.

This chain joins TRBV6-2 or TRBV6-3 and TRBJ1-5; 8 nucleotides match TRBD1. The V gene end was trimmed by 2 bases and the J gene end by 7 bases; junction bases not matched to a gene: 4. CDR1 MNHEY and CDR2 SVGEGT come from the germline V gene. This CDR3 comprises 14 residues. CDR3 nucleotide sequence: TGTGCCAGCAGTTACGGACAGGGCGGGCAGCCCCAGCATTTT. This encodes CASSYGQGGQPQHF.

The chain couples TRBV6-6 to TRBJ1-5; 7 bases fit TRBD1. Germline V gene lookup returns CDR1 MNHNY and CDR2 SVGAGI (reference sequence). The V segment lost 6 bases and the J segment 7 bases; nucleotides outside the gene matches: 9. The CDR3 totals 14 residues. The CDR3 spells CASRDTQGSQPQHF. The CDR3 DNA reads as TGTGCCAGCAGGGATACACAGGGGAGCCAGCCCCAGCATTTT.

The rearrangement joins TRBV3-1 (or the pseudogene TRBV3-2) to TRBJ2-1; no firm D call. The CDR3 runs 16 residues. Germline V gene data show CDR1 as LGHDT and CDR2 as YNNKEL (reference sequence). Deletions cut 0 bases from V and 1 base from J, with 10 bases between. Here the CDR3 reads CASSQDRVPSYNEQFF. Here the CDR3 DNA reads TGTGCCAGCAGCCAAGATCGGGTACCTTCCTACAATGAGCAGTTCTTC.

The chain couples TRBV7-2 to TRBJ2-7; 7 nucleotides line up with TRBD1. V shed 5 bases, J shed 2 bases, and the junction held 6 bases outside the gene matches. The CDR3 is made up of 14 amino acids. Germline lookup yields CDR1 SGHTA and CDR2 FQGNSA. In DNA, the CDR3 is TGTGCCAGCAGCGGTGGGACAGTTCCCTACGAGCAGTACTTC. Amino acid sequence: CASSGGTVPYEQYF.

The CDR3, as DNA: TGTGCCAGCAGATGGACTAGCGAAGATGAGCAGTTCTTC. The encoded protein is CASRWTSEDEQFF. The genes are TRBV6-5 and TRBJ2-1, with 9 nucleotides matching TRBD2. Germline trimming cut 6 bases from V and 8 bases from J; bases unmatched to any gene: 5. The germline gives CDR1 MNHEY, CDR2 SVGAGI. This CDR3 has 13 residues.

The chain joins TRBV28 to TRBJ2-7; TRBD1 is a possible D gene (6 bases). CDR3 length: 13 residues. Trimming shortened V by 5 bases and J by 5 bases, and 13 bases separated the two germline ends. Germline CDR1 MDHEN, CDR2 SYDVKM. The CDR3 region is CASSPGTNHEQYV. As DNA, the CDR3 is TGTGCCAGCAGTCCCGGGACAAATCACGAGCAGTACGTC.

This clone was counted only a few times. The rearrangement joins TRBV5-1 to TRBJ1-6; TRBD1 is a possible D gene (6 bases). Germline lookup yields CDR1 SGHRS and CDR2 YFSETQ. Trimming cost V 1 base and J 8 bases, with 10 bases left between them. The CDR3 covers 14 residues. The CDR3 bases are TGCGCCAGCAGCTTGACAGGGTTGGATTCACCCCTCCACTTT. Amino acid sequence: CASSLTGLDSPLHF.

This chain uses TRBV19 with TRBJ1-4; D gene unclear. Germline CDR1 and CDR2: LNHDA and SQIVND (reference sequence). The V and J ends lost 6 bases and 8 bases respectively, with 16 bases between them. The CDR3 consists of 14 residues. The CDR3 DNA reads TGTGCCAGTAGCGCAGGAGGGATTAGGGAAAAACTGTTTTTT. As protein: CASSAGGIREKLFF.

This clone was seen a handful of times. The chain recombines TRBV7-9 with TRBJ1-1; the D gene is possibly TRBD1 (6 bases). CDR1 and CDR2 from the germline V gene are SEHNR and FQNEAQ (reference sequence). V was cut by 5 bases and J by 6 bases, with 10 bases left in between. The CDR3 is made up of 12 amino acids. CDR3 sequence reads: CASSGGRSEAFF. CDR3 in DNA: TGTGCCAGCAGCGGGGGCAGGTCTGAAGCTTTCTTT.

The rearrangement links TRBV5-1 to TRBJ1-1, with 9 bases aligning to TRBD1. The CDR3 has 12 residues. CDR1 and CDR2 from the germline V gene are SGHRS and YFSETQ. Unmatched junction bases numbered 7, after V lost 3 bases and J lost 13 bases. The CDR3, as DNA: TGCGCCAGCAGCTCTAGGACAGGGGACGATTTCTTT. This codes for CASSSRTGDDFF.

The gene calls are TRBV7-2 and TRBJ2-3; 9 bases match TRBD2. This CDR3 spans 15 amino acids. The V and J ends lost 1 base and 7 bases, in that order; junction bases with no gene match: 6. The germline gives CDR1 SGHTA, CDR2 FQGNSA. CDR3 coding DNA: TGTGCCAGCAGCTTAGAGGCGGGGGGGCTATATACGCAGTATTTT. Protein product: CASSLEAGGLYTQYF.

The rearrangement uses TRBV23-1 and TRBJ2-5; 9 bases are a match to TRBD2. TRBV23-1 is an ORF for which the function is uncertain. Trimming removed 0 bases from V and 4 bases from J; junction bases left unmatched: 9. The CDR3 sequence is 17 residues long. The CDR3 bases are TGCGCCAGCAGTCAATCGGGAGCGGGGGGACTTCGAGAGACCCAGTACTTC. Translated, it gives CASSQSGAGGLRETQYF.

The rearrangement uses TRBV7-2 and TRBJ2-1, with 7 bases lining up with TRBD2. The CDR3 covers 15 residues. The germline V gene encodes CDR1 SGHTA and CDR2 FQGNSA. The V gene end was trimmed by 4 bases and the J gene end by 0 bases; junction bases not matched to a gene: 3. This CDR3 is CASSSGGYSYNEQFF. CDR3 nucleotide sequence: TGTGCCAGCAGCTCGGGGGGATACTCCTACAATGAGCAGTTCTTC. The complete variable domain, with remaining parts taken from reference TRBV7-2 and TRBJ2-1, reads GAGVSQSPSNKVTEKGKDVELRCDPISGHTALYWYRQSLGQGLEFLIYFQGNSAPDKSGLPSDRFSAERTGGSVSTLTIQRTQQEDSAVYLCASSSGGYSYNEQFFGPGTRLTVL.

The chain carries TRBV19 and TRBJ1-3, with D unresolved. Trimming shortened V by 5 bases and J by 0 bases, and 5 bases separated the two germline ends. Germline V gives CDR1 LNHDA, CDR2 SQIVND (reference sequence). The CDR3 spans 13 residues. The CDR3 region is CASSPFSGNTIYF. Written as DNA, the CDR3 is TGTGCCAGTAGTCCGTTCTCTGGAAACACCATATATTTT.